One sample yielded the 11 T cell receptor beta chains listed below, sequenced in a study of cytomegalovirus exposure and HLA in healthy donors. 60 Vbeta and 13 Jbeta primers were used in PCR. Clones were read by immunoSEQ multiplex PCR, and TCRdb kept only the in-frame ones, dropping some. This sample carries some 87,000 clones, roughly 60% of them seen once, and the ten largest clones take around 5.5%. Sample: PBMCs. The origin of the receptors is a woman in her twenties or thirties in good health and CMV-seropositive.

CDR3 protein: CASSVGLAGGPNTQYF. CDR3 DNA sequence: TGTGCCAGCAGCGTCGGACTAGCGGGGGGGCCGAATACGCAGTATTTT. The rearrangement uses TRBV7-3 and TRBJ2-3, with TRBD2 matching 15 bases. CDR3 length: 16 residues. V lost 5 bases and J lost 7; bases outside the gene matches: 7. CDR1 is SGHTA, CDR2 FQGTGA, per germline.

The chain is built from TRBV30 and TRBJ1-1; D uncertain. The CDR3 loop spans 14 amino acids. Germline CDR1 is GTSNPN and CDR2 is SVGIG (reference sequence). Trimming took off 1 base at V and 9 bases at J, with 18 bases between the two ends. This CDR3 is CAWSATAGIRKAFF. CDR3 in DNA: TGTGCCTGGAGTGCCACGGCGGGGATTAGGAAAGCTTTCTTT. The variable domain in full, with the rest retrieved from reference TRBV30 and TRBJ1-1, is SQTIHQWPATLVQPVGSPLSLECTVEGTSNPNLYWYRQAAGRGLQLLFYSVGIGQISSEVPQNLSASRPQDRQFILSSKKLLLSDSGFYLCAWSATAGIRKAFFGQGTRLTVV.

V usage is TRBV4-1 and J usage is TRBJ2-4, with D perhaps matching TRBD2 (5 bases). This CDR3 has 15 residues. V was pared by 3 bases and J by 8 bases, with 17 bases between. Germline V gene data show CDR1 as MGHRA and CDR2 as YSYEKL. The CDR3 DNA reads TGCGCCAGCAGCCATCCCGGTGTCGGGCGGGACATTCAGTACTTC. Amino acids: CASSHPGVGRDIQYF.

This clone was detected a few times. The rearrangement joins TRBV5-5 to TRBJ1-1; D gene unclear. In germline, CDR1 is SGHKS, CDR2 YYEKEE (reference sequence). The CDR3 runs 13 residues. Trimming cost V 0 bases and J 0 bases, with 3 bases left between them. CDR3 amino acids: CASSLAVNTEAFF. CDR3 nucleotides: TGTGCCAGCAGCTTGGCGGTGAACACTGAAGCTTTCTTT.

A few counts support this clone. The CDR3 nucleotides read TGTGCCAGCAGCTTAGGAGTAGCTAACTATGGCTACACCTTC. Translating gives CASSLGVANYGYTF. The V gene is TRBV7-2, the J gene TRBJ1-2; D is uncertain. The CDR3 runs 14 residues. V was pared by 1 base and J by 0 bases, with 6 bases between. Germline V lookup: CDR1 SGHTA, CDR2 FQGNSA.

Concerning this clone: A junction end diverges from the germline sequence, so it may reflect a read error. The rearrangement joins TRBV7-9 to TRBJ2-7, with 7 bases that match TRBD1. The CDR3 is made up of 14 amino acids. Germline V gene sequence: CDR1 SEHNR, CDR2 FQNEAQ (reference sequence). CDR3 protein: CSSSPGQAYYEQYF. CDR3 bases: TGTTCCAGCAGCCCCGGACAGGCCTACTACGAGCAGTACTTC.

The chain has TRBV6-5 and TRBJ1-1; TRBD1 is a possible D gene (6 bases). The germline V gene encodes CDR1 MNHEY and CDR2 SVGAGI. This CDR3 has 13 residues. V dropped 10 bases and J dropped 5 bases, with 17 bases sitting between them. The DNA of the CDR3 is TGTGCCACCAGGGGCCCCCCTTCGACTGAAGCTTTCTTT. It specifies CATRGPPSTEAFF.

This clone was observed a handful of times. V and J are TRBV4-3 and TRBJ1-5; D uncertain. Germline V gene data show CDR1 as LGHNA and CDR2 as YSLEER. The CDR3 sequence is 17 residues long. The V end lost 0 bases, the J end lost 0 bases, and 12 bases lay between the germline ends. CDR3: CASSQDSAGYSNQPQHF. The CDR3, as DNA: TGCGCCAGCAGCCAAGATTCAGCGGGGTATAGCAATCAGCCCCAGCATTTT.

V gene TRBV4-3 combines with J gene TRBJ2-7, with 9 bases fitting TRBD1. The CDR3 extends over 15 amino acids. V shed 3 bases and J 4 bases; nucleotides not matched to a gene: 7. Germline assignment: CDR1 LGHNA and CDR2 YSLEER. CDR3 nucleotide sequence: TGCGCCAGCAGCCACGGGACAGGGTTATGGTACGAGCAGTACTTC. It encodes CASSHGTGLWYEQYF.

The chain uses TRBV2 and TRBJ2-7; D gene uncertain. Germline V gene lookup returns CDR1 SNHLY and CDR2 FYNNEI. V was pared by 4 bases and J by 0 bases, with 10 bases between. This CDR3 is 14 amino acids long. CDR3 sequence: CASSGFSSSYEQYF. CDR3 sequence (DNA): TGTGCCAGCAGTGGGTTCTCTAGCTCCTACGAGCAGTACTTC.

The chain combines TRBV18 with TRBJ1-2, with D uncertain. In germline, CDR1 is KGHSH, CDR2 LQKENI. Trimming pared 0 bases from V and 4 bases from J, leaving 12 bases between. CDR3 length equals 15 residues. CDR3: CASSPPEGTFYGYTF. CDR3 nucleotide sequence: TGTGCCAGCTCACCACCGGAGGGTACATTCTATGGCTACACCTTC.